A selection of T cell receptor beta chains follows, all from one sample in a study of blood T cell repertoires in COVID-19. TCRdb's copy holds only in-frame clones and misses some; the assay was immunoSEQ multiplex PCR. The sample gives under 85,000 clones, around 88% of which show up once; under 5% is in the top ten. Sequenced input: peripheral blood. The receptor source for this set is a woman aged 80 or older with active or convalescent COVID-19. Each CDR3 is given without its conserved first and last residue. Expanded clones are given a class, and other clones once, few, many or no size at all.

-,TRBV5-4,ASSLTLASDGTDTQY
-,TRBV7-2,ASSLFRDRAYGYT
-,TRBV6-6,ASGQGQNNYGYT
few,TRBV27,ASQRANTEAF
-,TRBV9,ASSVTGTGGEKLF
few,TRBV21-1,ASTFPYTSYEQY
-,TRBV5-1,ASSLAGRTGELF
-,TRBV19,ATTDGRGSSYNSPLH
-,TRBV24-1,ATSDSGGPSYNEQF
-,TRBV15,ATSRDRESGELF
-,TRBV5-1,ASSLQDGLPETQY
-,TRBV2,ASNLVASYEQY
-,TRBV6-5,ASKKGQGNTIY
-,TRBV27,ASKLAGGRFYEQF
few,TRBV29-1,SDRGWGYNEQF
-,TRBV5-1,ASSLAGTGGSSYEQY
few,TRBV9,ASSAFGQGAGETQY
-,TRBV9,ASSVDRGQGEQY
-,TRBV12-3/TRBV12-4,ASSNQGYEQY
-,TRBV7-9,ASSLASSTDTQY
-,TRBV5-1,ASSLSTGGSYEQY
once,TRBV5-1,ASSGAGEKGDTQY
-,TRBV5-1,ASSPQGGNGYT
-,TRBV4-1,ASSQEGRARYNEQF
-,TRBV19,ASSISVFNSNQPQH
-,TRBV29-1,SVESYGYT
-,TRBV5-6,ASSFLDRNSYEQY
-,TRBV6-6,ASRRGGAYEAF
-,TRBV11-2,ASSSTGTGNQPQH
-,TRBV3-1/TRBV3-2,ASSQGTGQGHEQY
-,TRBV20-1,SASTGGNTGELF
-,TRBV28,AAGSRTEAF
-,TRBV7-2,ASSLRQGEGYGYT
-,TRBV6-6,ASSPPSGASEAF
-,TRBV6-5,ASRREGQGNTEAF
-,TRBV19,ASRRTESYYNSPLH
-,TRBV27,ASSFDGRREQF
-,TRBV27,ASSLGQNNSPLH
once,TRBV28,ASSLSREEGYTEAF
-,TRBV7-2,ASSGGTSVISYEQY
-,TRBV9,ASSQGMGSQSKGETQY
-,TRBV7-8,ASSRDRGSQPQH